This T cell receptor beta chain was recovered during a study of blood T cell repertoires in COVID-19. The protocol was immunoSEQ multiplex PCR, while the TCRdb copy is restricted to in-frame clones and leaves out a portion. Of 250,000 or so clones in the sample, 70% to 85% were seen once. With 4 bases removed from V and 7 bases from J, the gap between germline ends came to 14 bases. CDR1 and CDR2 (germline): SGHTA, FQGNSA. This CDR3 has 15 amino acids. The receptor comes from a man aged 40-49 years who had recovered from COVID-19. The rearrangement joins TRBV7-2 to TRBJ1-6; D gene uncertain. Input material: peripheral blood. The CDR3 sequence is CASSSALGLNSPLHF. The CDR3 DNA reads TGTGCCAGCAGCTCTGCCCTGGGCCTAAATTCACCCCTCCACTTT.